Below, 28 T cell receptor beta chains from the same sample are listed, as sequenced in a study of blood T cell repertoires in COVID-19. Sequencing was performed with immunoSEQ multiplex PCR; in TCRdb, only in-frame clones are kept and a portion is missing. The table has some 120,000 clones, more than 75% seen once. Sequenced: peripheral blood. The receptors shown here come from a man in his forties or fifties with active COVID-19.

CDR3 sequence reads: CSVNRGPATGELFF. Here the CDR3 DNA reads TGCAGCGTGAACAGGGGGCCGGCCACCGGGGAGCTGTTTTTT. The J gene is TRBJ2-2, the V gene TRBV29-1, with 9 nucleotides matching TRBD1. CDR1 and CDR2 from the germline V gene are SQVTM and ANQGSEA. The V segment lost 6 bases and the J segment 4 bases; nucleotides outside the gene matches: 6. This CDR3 is 14 amino acids long.

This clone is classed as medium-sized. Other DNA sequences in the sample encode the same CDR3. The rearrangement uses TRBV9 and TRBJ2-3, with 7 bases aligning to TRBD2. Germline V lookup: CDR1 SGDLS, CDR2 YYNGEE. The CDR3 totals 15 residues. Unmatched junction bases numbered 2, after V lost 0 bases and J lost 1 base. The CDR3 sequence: CASSVGTSGTDTQYF. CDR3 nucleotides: TGTGCCAGCAGCGTAGGTACTAGCGGCACAGATACGCAGTATTTT.

CDR3: CSASSDTNQPQHF. The CDR3 region has the DNA TGCAGTGCTAGTTCGGACACAAATCAGCCCCAGCATTTT. The rearrangement joins TRBV20-1 to TRBJ1-5; D might be TRBD1 (5 bases). Trimming removed 3 bases at V and 4 bases at J, with 10 bases between. Germline CDR1 and CDR2: DFQATT and SNEGSKA (reference sequence). There are 13 residues in the CDR3.

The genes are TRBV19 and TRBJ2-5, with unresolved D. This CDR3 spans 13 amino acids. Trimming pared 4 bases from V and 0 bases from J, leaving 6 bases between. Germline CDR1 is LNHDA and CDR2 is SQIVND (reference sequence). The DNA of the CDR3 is TGTGCCAGTAGTAAGAGGTACCAAGAGACCCAGTACTTC. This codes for CASSKRYQETQYF.

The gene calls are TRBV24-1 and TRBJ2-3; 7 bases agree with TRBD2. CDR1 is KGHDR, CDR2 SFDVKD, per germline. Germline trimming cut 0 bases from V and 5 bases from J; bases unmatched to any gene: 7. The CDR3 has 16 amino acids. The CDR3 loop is CATSDLGGGNKDTQYF. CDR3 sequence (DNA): TGTGCCACCAGTGATTTGGGGGGGGGAAACAAAGATACGCAGTATTTT.

In DNA form, the CDR3 reads TGTGCCAGCAGCGCTATCTCTCTGGGGGGGCTTGGCTACACCTTC. Translating gives CASSAISLGGLGYTF. The chain couples TRBV11-2 to TRBJ1-2; weak D call: TRBD1 (6 bases). The V end lost 5 bases, the J end lost 7 bases, and 20 bases lay between the germline ends. There are 15 residues in the CDR3. Germline CDR1 SGHAT, CDR2 FQNNGV.

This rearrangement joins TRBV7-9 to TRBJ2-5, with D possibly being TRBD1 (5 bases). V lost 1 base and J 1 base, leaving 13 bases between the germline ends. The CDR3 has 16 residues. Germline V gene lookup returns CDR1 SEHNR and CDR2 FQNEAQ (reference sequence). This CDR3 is CASSLVRIGAQETQYF. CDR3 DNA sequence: TGTGCCAGCAGCTTAGTACGGATTGGGGCCCAAGAGACCCAGTACTTC. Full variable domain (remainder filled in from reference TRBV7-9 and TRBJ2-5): DTGVSQNPRHKITKRGQNVTFRCDPISEHNRLYWYRQTLGQGPEFLTYFQNEAQLEKSRLLSDRFSAERPKGSFSTLEIQRTEQGDSAMYLCASSLVRIGAQETQYFGPGTRLLVL.

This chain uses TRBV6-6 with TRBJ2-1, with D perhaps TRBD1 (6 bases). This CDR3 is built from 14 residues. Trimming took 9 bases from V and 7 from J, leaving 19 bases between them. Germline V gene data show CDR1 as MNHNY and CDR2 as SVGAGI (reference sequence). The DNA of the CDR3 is TGTGCCAGTTGTGTGTCAGGGGTGGAGAATGAGCAGTTCTTC. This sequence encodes CASCVSGVENEQFF.

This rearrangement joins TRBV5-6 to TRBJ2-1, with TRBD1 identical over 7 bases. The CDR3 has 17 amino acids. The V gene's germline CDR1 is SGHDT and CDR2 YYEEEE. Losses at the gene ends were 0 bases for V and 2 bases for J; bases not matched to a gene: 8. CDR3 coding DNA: TGTGCCAGCAGCTTGGAAAGGGGGCTACGCCCCTACAATGAGCAGTTCTTC. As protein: CASSLERGLRPYNEQFF.

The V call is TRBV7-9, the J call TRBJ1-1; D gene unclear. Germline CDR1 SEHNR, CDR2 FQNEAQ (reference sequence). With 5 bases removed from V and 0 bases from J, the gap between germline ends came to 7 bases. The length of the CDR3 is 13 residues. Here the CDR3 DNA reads TGTGCCAGCAGCCCCCACATGAACACTGAAGCTTTCTTT. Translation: CASSPHMNTEAFF.

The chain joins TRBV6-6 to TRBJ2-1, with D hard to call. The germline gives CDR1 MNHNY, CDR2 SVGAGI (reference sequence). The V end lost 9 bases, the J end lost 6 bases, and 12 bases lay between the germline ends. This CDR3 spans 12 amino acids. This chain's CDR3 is CASAQASNEQFF. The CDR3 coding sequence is TGTGCCAGTGCCCAGGCAAGCAATGAGCAGTTCTTC.

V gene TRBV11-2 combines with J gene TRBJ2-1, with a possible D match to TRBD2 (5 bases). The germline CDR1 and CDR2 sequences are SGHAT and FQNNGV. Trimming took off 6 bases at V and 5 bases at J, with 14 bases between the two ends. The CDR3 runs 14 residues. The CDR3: CASRFSGMHNEQFF. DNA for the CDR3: TGTGCCAGCAGGTTCTCCGGGATGCACAATGAGCAGTTCTTC.

The CDR3: CASTPRGLSGYTF. The CDR3 bases are TGTGCCAGCACCCCGCGGGGTCTAAGCGGCTACACCTTC. The genes are TRBV6-5 and TRBJ1-2, with D unresolved. This CDR3 contains 13 residues. Trimming cost V 7 bases and J 8 bases, with 17 bases left between them. Germline CDR1 and CDR2: MNHEY and SVGAGI.

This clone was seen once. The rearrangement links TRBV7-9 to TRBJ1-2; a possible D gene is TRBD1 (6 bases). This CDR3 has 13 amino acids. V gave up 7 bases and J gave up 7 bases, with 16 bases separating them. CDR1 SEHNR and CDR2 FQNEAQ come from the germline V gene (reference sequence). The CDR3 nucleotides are TGTGCCAGCACCACACCACAGGGTTTTGGCTACACCTTC. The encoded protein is CASTTPQGFGYTF. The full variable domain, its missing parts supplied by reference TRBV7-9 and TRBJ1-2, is DTGVSQNPRHKITKRGQNVTFRCDPISEHNRLYWYRQTLGQGPEFLTYFQNEAQLEKSRLLSDRFSAERPKGSFSTLEIQRTEQGDSAMYLCASTTPQGFGYTFGSGTRLTVV.

CDR3 in amino acids: CATNGQGAHHEQYV. The DNA of the CDR3 is TGTGCCACCAACGGACAGGGGGCCCACCACGAGCAGTACGTC. The chain is built from TRBV24-1 and TRBJ2-7; 11 bases map to TRBD1. The germline gives CDR1 KGHDR, CDR2 SFDVKD. V lost 8 bases, J lost 5 bases, and 7 bases stayed unmatched. The CDR3 covers 14 residues.

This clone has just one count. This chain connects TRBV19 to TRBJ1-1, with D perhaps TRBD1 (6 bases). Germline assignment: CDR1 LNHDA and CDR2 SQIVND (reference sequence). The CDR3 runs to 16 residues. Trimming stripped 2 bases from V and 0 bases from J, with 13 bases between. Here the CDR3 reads CASSIKAGVMNTEAFF. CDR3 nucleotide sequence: TGTGCCAGTAGTATAAAGGCAGGGGTCATGAACACTGAAGCTTTCTTT. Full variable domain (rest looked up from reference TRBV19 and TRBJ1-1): DGGITQSPKYLFRKEGQNVTLSCEQNLNHDAMYWYRQDPGQGLRLIYYSQIVNDFQKGDIAEGYSVSREKKESFPLTVTSAQKNPTAFYLCASSIKAGVMNTEAFFGQGTRLTVV.

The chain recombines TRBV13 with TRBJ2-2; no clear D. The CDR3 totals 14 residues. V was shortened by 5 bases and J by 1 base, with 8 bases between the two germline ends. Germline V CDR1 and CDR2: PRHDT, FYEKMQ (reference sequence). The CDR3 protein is CASSPYENTGELFF. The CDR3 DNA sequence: TGTGCCAGCAGCCCCTATGAGAACACCGGGGAGCTGTTTTTT.

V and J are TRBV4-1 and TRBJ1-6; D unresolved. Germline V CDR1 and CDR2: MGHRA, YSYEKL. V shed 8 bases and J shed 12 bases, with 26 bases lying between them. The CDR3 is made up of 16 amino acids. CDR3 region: CASVRILGLDNEPLHF. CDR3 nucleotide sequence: TGCGCCAGCGTCCGAATTTTGGGCCTCGATAATGAACCCCTCCACTTT.

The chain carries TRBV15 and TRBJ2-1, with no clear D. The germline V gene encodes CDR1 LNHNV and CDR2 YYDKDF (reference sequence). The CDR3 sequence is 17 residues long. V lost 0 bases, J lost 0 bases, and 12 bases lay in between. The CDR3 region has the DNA TGTGCCACCAGCAGAGAACCAACGAGGAACTCCTACAATGAGCAGTTCTTC. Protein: CATSREPTRNSYNEQFF.

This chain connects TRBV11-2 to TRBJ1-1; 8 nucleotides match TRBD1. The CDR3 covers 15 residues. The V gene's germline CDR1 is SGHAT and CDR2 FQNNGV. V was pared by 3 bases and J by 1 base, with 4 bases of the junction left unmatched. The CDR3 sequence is CASSFWDRKNTEAFF. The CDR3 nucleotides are TGTGCCAGCAGCTTTTGGGACAGGAAGAACACTGAAGCTTTCTTT.

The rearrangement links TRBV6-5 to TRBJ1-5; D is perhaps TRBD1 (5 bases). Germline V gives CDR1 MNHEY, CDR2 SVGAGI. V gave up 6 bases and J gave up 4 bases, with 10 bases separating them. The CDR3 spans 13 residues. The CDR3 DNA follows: TGTGCCAGCAGCCTACAGGAAAATCAGCCCCAGCATTTT. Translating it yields CASSLQENQPQHF.

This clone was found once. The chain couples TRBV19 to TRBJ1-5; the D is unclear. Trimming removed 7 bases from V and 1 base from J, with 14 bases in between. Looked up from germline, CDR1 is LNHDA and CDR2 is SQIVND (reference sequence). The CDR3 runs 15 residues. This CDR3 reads CASTDTYLSNQPQHF. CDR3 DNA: TGTGCCAGTACTGACACCTATTTGAGCAATCAGCCCCAGCATTTT.

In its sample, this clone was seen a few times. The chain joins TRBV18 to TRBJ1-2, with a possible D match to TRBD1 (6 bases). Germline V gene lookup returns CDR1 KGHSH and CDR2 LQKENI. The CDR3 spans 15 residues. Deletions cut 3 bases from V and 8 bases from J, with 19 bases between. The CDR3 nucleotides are TGTGCCAGCTCACCCTTTCCGACAGGAAGAGAGGGCTACACCTTC. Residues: CASSPFPTGREGYTF.

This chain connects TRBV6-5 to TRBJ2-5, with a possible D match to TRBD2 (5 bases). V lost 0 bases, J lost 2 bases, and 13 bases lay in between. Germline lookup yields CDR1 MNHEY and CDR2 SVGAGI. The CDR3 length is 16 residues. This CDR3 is CASSYSTGSIQETQYF. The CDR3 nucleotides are TGTGCCAGCAGTTACTCTACGGGATCGATTCAAGAGACCCAGTACTTC.

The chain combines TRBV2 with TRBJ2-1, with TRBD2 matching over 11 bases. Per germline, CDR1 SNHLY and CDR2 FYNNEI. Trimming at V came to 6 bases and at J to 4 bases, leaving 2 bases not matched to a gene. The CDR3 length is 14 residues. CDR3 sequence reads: CASRLAGAYNEQFF. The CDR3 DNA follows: TGTGCCAGCAGACTAGCGGGAGCTTACAATGAGCAGTTCTTC.

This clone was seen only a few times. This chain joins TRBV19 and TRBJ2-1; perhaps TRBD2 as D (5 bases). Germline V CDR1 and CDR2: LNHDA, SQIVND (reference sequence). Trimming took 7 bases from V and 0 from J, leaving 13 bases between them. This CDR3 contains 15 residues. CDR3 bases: TGTGCCAGTAAACTGGCGGGCTACTCCTACAATGAGCAGTTCTTC. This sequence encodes CASKLAGYSYNEQFF. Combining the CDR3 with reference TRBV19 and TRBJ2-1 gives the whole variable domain DGGITQSPKYLFRKEGQNVTLSCEQNLNHDAMYWYRQDPGQGLRLIYYSQIVNDFQKGDIAEGYSVSREKKESFPLTVTSAQKNPTAFYLCASKLAGYSYNEQFFGPGTRLTVL.

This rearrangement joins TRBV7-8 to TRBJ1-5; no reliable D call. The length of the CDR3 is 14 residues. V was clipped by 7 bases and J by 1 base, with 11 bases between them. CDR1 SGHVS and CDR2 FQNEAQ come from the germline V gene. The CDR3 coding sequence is TGTGCCAGCAACACCCTGCCGAGCAATCAGCCCCAGCATTTT. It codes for CASNTLPSNQPQHF.

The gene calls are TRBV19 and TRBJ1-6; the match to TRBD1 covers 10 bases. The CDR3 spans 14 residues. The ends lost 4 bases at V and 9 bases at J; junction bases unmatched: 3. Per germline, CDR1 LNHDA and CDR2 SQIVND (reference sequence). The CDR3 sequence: CASSRQGAISPLHF. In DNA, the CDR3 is TGTGCCAGTAGTAGACAGGGGGCTATTTCACCCCTCCACTTT.